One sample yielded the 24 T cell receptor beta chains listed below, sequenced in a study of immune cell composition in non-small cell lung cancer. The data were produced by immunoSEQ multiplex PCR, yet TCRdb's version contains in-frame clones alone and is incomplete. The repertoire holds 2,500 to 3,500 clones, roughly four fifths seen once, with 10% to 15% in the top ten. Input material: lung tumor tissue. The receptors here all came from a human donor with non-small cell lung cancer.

CDR3 sequence reads: CASSPSGDSYNEQFF. The CDR3 DNA reads TGCGCCAGCAGCCCTAGCGGTGACTCCTACAATGAGCAGTTCTTC. The rearrangement uses TRBV5-1 and TRBJ2-1, with 7 bases lining up with TRBD2. CDR1 and CDR2 from the germline V gene are SGHRS and YFSETQ. Unmatched junction bases numbered 4, after V lost 4 bases and J lost 0 bases. This CDR3 region has 15 residues.

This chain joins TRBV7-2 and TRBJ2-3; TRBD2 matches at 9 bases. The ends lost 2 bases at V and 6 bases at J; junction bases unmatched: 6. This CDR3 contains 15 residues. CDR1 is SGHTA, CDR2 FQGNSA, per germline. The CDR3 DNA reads TGTGCCAGCAGCTTAAGCGGGGGGCGGGGGGATACGCAGTATTTT. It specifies CASSLSGGRGDTQYF.

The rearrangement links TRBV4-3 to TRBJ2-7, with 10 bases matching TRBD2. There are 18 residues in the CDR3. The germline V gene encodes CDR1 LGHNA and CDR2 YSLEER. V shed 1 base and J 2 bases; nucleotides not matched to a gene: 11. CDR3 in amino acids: CASSQAAPLAGPTYEQYF. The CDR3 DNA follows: TGCGCCAGCAGCCAAGCCGCCCCACTAGCGGGGCCTACCTACGAGCAGTACTTC.

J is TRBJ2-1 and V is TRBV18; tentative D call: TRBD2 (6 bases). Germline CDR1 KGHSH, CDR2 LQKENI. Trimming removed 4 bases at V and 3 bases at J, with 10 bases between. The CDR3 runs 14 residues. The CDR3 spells CASSRDSNYNEQFF. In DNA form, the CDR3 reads TGTGCCAGCTCACGGGACTCGAACTACAATGAGCAGTTCTTC.

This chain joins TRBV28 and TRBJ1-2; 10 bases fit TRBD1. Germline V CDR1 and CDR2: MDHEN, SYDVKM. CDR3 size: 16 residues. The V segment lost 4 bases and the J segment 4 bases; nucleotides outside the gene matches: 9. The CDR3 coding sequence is TGTGCCAGCAGTTCCCACTCGGGACAGGGGACCTATGGCTACACCTTC. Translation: CASSSHSGQGTYGYTF.

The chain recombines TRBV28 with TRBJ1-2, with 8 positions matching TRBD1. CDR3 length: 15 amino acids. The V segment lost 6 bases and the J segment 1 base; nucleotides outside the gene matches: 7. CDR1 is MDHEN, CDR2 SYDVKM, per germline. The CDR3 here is CASSPHRGFNYGYTF. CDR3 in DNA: TGTGCCAGCAGCCCACACAGGGGGTTTAACTATGGCTACACCTTC.

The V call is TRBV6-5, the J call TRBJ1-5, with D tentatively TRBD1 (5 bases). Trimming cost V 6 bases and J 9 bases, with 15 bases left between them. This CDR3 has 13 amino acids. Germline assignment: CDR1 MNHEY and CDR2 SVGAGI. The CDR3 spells CASSPQGMGPQHF. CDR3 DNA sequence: TGTGCCAGCAGCCCGCAGGGCATGGGGCCCCAGCATTTT.

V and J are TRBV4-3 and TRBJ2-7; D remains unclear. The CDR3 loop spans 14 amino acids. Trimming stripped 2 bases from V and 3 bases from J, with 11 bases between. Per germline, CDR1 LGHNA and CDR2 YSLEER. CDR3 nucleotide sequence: TGCGCCAGCAGCCAATTCTCCGTAAACTACGAGCAGTACTTC. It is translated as CASSQFSVNYEQYF.

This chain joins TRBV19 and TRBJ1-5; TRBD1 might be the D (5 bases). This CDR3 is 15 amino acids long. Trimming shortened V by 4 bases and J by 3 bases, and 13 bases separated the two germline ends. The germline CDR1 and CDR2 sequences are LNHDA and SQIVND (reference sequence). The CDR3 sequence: CASSTLGQINQPQHF. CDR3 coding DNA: TGTGCCAGTAGTACCCTCGGACAAATCAATCAGCCCCAGCATTTT. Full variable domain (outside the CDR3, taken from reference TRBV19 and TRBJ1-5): DGGITQSPKYLFRKEGQNVTLSCEQNLNHDAMYWYRQDPGQGLRLIYYSQIVNDFQKGDIAEGYSVSREKKESFPLTVTSAQKNPTAFYLCASSTLGQINQPQHFGDGTRLSIL.

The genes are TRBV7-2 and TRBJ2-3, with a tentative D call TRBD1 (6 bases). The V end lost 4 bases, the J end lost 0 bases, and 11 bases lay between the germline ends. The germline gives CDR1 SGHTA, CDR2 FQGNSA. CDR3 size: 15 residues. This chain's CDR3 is CASSWAGASTDTQYF. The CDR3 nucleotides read TGTGCCAGCAGCTGGGCAGGGGCCAGCACAGATACGCAGTATTTT.

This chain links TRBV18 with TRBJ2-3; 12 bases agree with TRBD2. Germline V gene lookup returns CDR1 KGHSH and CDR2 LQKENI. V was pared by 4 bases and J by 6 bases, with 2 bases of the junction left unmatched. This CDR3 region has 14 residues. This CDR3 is CASSRGTSGDTQYF. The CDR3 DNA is TGTGCCAGCTCACGAGGGACTAGCGGGGATACGCAGTATTTT.

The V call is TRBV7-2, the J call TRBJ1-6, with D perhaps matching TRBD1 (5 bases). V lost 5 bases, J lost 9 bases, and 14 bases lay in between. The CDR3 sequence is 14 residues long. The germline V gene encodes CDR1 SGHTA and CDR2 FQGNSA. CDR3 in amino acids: CASSLRVVGSPLHF. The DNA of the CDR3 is TGTGCCAGCAGCCTCAGGGTCGTCGGTTCACCCCTCCACTTT.

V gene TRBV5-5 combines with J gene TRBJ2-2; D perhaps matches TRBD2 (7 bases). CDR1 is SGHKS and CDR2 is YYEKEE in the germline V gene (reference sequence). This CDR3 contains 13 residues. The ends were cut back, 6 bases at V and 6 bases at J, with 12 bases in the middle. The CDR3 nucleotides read TGTGCCAGCACCTGGGAGGGGGCCGGGGAGCTGTTTTTT. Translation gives CASTWEGAGELFF.

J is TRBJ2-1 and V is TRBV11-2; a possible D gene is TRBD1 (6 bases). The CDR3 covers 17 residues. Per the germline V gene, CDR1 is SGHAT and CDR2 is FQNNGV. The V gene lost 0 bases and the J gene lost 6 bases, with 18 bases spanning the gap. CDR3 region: CASSLELPGVGVNEQFF. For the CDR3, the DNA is TGTGCCAGCAGCTTAGAGTTGCCAGGGGTCGGAGTCAATGAGCAGTTCTTC.

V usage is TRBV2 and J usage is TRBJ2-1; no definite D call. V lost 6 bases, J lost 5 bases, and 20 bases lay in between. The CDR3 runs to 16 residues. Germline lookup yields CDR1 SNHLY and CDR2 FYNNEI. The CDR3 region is CASSDEVSLRNNEQFF. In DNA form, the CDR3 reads TGTGCCAGCAGCGACGAGGTCAGTTTACGGAACAATGAGCAGTTCTTC.

Here the CDR3 reads CASSVRQGSNEQFF. The DNA of the CDR3 is TGTGCCAGCAGTGTACGACAGGGGAGCAATGAGCAGTTCTTC. This sequence joins TRBV6-6 and TRBJ2-1, with 8 bases lining up with TRBD1. J lost 6 bases, V lost 5 bases, and 6 bases had no gene match. This CDR3 comprises 14 residues. Looked up from germline, CDR1 is MNHNY and CDR2 is SVGAGI (reference sequence).

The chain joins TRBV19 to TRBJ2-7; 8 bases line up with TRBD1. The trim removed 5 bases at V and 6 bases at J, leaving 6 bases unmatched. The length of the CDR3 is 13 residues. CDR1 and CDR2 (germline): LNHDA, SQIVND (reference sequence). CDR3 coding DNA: TGTGCCAGTAGTGACAGGGGTATCGGCGAGCAGTACTTC. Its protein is CASSDRGIGEQYF.

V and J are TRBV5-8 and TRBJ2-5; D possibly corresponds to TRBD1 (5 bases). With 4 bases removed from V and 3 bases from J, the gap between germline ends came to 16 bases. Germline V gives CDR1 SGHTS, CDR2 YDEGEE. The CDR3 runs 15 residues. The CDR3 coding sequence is TGTGCCAGCAGCCGGATGGGGCGAGTGGAAGAGACCCAGTACTTC. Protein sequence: CASSRMGRVEETQYF.

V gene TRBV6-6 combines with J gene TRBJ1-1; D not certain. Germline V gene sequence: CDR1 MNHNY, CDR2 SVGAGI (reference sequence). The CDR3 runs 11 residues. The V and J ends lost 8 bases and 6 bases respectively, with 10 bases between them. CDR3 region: CASGGVAEAFF. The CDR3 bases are TGTGCCAGCGGCGGTGTGGCTGAAGCTTTCTTT.

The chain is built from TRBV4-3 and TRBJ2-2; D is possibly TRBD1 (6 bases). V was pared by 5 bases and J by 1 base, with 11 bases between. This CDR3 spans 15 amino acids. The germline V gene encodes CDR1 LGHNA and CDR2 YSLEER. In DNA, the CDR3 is TGCGCCAGCAGCACGGGACACCGGAACACCGGGGAGCTGTTTTTT. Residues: CASSTGHRNTGELFF.

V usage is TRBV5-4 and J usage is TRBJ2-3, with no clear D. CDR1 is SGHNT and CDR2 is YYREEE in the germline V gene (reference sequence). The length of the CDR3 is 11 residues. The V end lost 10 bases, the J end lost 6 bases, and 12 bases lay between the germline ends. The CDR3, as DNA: TGTGCCTCCGGGTTTGGGGATACGCAGTATTTT. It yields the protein CASGFGDTQYF.

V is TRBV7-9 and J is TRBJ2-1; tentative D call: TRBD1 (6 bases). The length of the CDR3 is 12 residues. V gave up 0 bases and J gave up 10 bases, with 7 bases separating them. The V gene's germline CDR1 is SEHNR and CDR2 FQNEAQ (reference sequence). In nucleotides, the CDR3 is TGTGCCAGCAGCTTAGCCGGGACAGAGCAGTTCTTC. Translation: CASSLAGTEQFF. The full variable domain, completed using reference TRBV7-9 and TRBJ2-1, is DTGVSQNPRHKITKRGQNVTFRCDPISEHNRLYWYRQTLGQGPEFLTYFQNEAQLEKSRLLSDRFSAERPKGSFSTLEIQRTEQGDSAMYLCASSLAGTEQFFGPGTRLTVL.

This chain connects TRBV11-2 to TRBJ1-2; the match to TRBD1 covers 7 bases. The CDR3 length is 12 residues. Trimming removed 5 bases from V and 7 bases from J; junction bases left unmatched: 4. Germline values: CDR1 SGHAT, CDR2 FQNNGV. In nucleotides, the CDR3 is TGTGCCAGCAGCAGACAGGGAGTTGGCTACACCTTC. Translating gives CASSRQGVGYTF.

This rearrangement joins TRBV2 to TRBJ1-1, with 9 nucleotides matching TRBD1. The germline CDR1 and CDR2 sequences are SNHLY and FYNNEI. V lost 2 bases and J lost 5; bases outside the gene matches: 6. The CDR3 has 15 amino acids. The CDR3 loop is CASSEPTGGTTEAFF. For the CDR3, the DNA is TGTGCCAGCAGTGAACCGACAGGGGGTACTACTGAAGCTTTCTTT.